One sample yielded the 9 T cell receptor beta chains listed below, sequenced in a study of cytomegalovirus exposure and HLA in healthy donors. Primers included in the PCR were 60 Vbeta and 13 Jbeta primers. The assay was immunoSEQ multiplex PCR, and TCRdb's table has in-frame clones only and misses some. The data contain about 89,000 clones, roughly four fifths of them seen just once; the ten biggest clones take up roughly 3.8%. The sequenced sample was PBMCs. The receptors stem from a female donor in good health and CMV-seropositive.

A few counts support this clone. CDR3 in DNA: TGTGCCAGCAGCCGTACTAGCGGGGGGCTCCCCTACGAGCAGTACTTC. Amino acids: CASSRTSGGLPYEQYF. V gene TRBV27 combines with J gene TRBJ2-7; TRBD2 aligns across 12 bases. V dropped 6 bases and J dropped 2; count of bases not matched to a gene: 8. Germline CDR1 is MNHEY and CDR2 is SMNVEV (reference sequence). This CDR3 has 16 residues.

This clone was counted once. The V gene is TRBV30, the J gene TRBJ2-1, with 15 bases identical to TRBD2. This CDR3 is built from 19 residues. Losses at the gene ends were 0 bases for V and 0 bases for J; bases not matched to a gene: 6. Germline V gene lookup returns CDR1 GTSNPN and CDR2 SVGIG (reference sequence). The CDR3, as DNA: TGTGCCTGGAGTGTACCGGGACTAGCGGGGGGCGGCTCCTACAATGAGCAGTTCTTC. Encoded protein: CAWSVPGLAGGGSYNEQFF.

This chain uses TRBV2 with TRBJ2-2, with 12 bases lining up with TRBD2. Germline CDR1 reads SNHLY; CDR2 reads FYNNEI. V lost 7 bases to trimming and J lost 6 bases; unmatched junction nucleotides: 6. The CDR3 sequence is 15 residues long. For the CDR3, the DNA is TGTGCCAGCAAACTAGCGGGAGGCGGGGCCGGGGAGCTGTTTTTT. Protein: CASKLAGGGAGELFF.

This chain connects TRBV19 to TRBJ2-2; D may be TRBD2 (5 bases). Trimming left V 7 bases short and J 0 bases short, with 18 bases between. This CDR3 is 17 amino acids long. The germline V gene encodes CDR1 LNHDA and CDR2 SQIVND (reference sequence). The DNA for the CDR3 is TGTGCCAGTACCCGACCGAGCGGCCGCACGAACACCGGGGAGCTGTTTTTT. Protein sequence: CASTRPSGRTNTGELFF.

The chain links TRBV10-3 to TRBJ2-5; maybe TRBD1 (6 bases). With the DNA end fitting TRBJ2-7 better, the J assignment may be wrong. The CDR3 is 13 amino acids. Germline lookup yields CDR1 ENHRY and CDR2 SYGVKD. Here the CDR3 reads CAISGDTSYEQYF. The CDR3 DNA reads as TGTGCCATCAGTGGGGACACCTCCTACGAGCAGTACTTC.

J is TRBJ2-1 and V is TRBV5-4; 11 bases are shared with TRBD2. The CDR3 loop spans 16 amino acids. Trimming at V came to 4 bases and at J to 8 bases, leaving 11 bases not matched to a gene. Germline CDR1 reads SGHNT; CDR2 reads YYREEE (reference sequence). DNA of the CDR3: TGTGCCAGCAGCCCACGTACTAGCGGGAGTTTTTATGAGCAGTTCTTC. This codes for CASSPRTSGSFYEQFF. Complete variable domain (other parts from reference TRBV5-4 and TRBJ2-1): ETGVTQSPTHLIKTRGQQVTLRCSSQSGHNTVSWYQQALGQGPQFIFQYYREEENGRGNFPPRFSGLQFPNYSSELNVNALELDDSALYLCASSPRTSGSFYEQFFGPGTRLTVL.

This clone has more than one count but fewer than ten. The gene calls are TRBV28 and TRBJ2-1, with D perhaps matching TRBD2 (5 bases). This CDR3 has 16 amino acids. Trimming removed 8 bases at V and 0 bases at J, with 17 bases between. The germline V gene has CDR1 MDHEN and CDR2 SYDVKM. The CDR3 protein is CASRMAVSGSYNEQFF. The CDR3, as DNA: TGTGCCAGCCGGATGGCTGTGAGCGGCTCCTACAATGAGCAGTTCTTC.

The chain combines TRBV15 with TRBJ1-5, with 7 nucleotides matching TRBD1. Germline assignment: CDR1 LNHNV and CDR2 YYDKDF (reference sequence). The V segment lost 2 bases and the J segment 0 bases; nucleotides outside the gene matches: 13. The CDR3 has 19 residues. CDR3 amino acids: CATSRRFRDSVSSNQPQHF. The CDR3 region has the DNA TGTGCCACCAGCAGACGATTCCGGGACAGCGTCTCTAGCAATCAGCCCCAGCATTTT.

V usage is TRBV7-8 and J usage is TRBJ2-3; D is perhaps TRBD1 (5 bases). With 0 bases removed from V and 4 bases from J, the gap between germline ends came to 14 bases. The V gene's germline CDR1 is SGHVS and CDR2 FQNEAQ. The CDR3 is made up of 16 amino acids. For the CDR3, the DNA is TGTGCCAGCAGCTTAGCCCGACAGAGGCGAGCAGATACGCAGTATTTT. Translating it yields CASSLARQRRADTQYF. The whole variable domain, filled in from reference TRBV7-8 and TRBJ2-3, reads GAGVSQSPRYKVAKRGQDVALRCDPISGHVSLFWYQQALGQGPEFLTYFQNEAQLDKSGLPSDRFFAERPEGSVSTLKIQRTQQEDSAVYLCASSLARQRRADTQYFGPGTRLTVL.